These 27 T cell receptor beta chains were sequenced from one sample in a study of T-cell reconstitution after alpha-beta-depleted transplantation in children. Preparation of the TCRbeta library used unique molecular identifiers. TCRdb reprocessed the PCR reads via MiXCR and lists one record per CDR3 protein. The repertoire holds some 200,000 distinct CDR3 sequences, with roughly 9.1% as singletons. This specimen consisted of PBMCs, mostly from graft donor cells, obtained 360 days after TCRalphabeta/CD19-depleted stem cell transplant. The source of these receptors is a male patient under 10 years old who had a stem cell transplant for acute myeloid leukemia, so the T cells may come from the graft donor.

The sample holds one count of this clonotype. A much larger clone lies one base from this, so it may be a read error. The chain carries TRBV28 and TRBJ2-5; no definite D call. The germline V and J ends were trimmed by 5 bases and 0 bases, with 16 bases remaining between them. From germline, CDR1 is MDHEN and CDR2 SYDVKM. CDR3 size: 16 residues. CDR3 bases: TGTGCCAGCAGTATAGCCCGTATCAGGTACCAAGAGACCCAGTACTTC. Translation gives CASSIARIRYQETQYF.

The sample holds many counts of this clonotype. This chain uses TRBV15 with TRBJ2-3; maybe TRBD2 (7 bases). V lost 2 bases to trimming and J lost 1 base, with 13 bases between them. Germline V gives CDR1 LNHNV, CDR2 YYDKDF (reference sequence). This CDR3 region has 16 residues. The CDR3 sequence: CATSRRGGDGTDTQYF. CDR3 DNA sequence: TGTGCCACCAGCAGAAGGGGGGGGGACGGCACAGATACGCAGTATTTT.

V gene TRBV7-8 combines with J gene TRBJ2-5; D unresolved. The germline V gene has CDR1 SGHVS and CDR2 FQNEAQ. This CDR3 spans 13 amino acids. Trimming left V 5 bases short and J 3 bases short, with 10 bases between. The CDR3 loop is CASSISRKETQYF. DNA of the CDR3: TGTGCCAGCAGCATCAGCAGAAAAGAGACCCAGTACTTC. The full variable domain, rest sourced from reference TRBV7-8 and TRBJ2-5, is GAGVSQSPRYKVAKRGQDVALRCDPISGHVSLFWYQQALGQGPEFLTYFQNEAQLDKSGLPSDRFFAERPEGSVSTLKIQRTQQEDSAVYLCASSISRKETQYFGPGTRLLVL.

The chain joins TRBV18 to TRBJ2-3, with a possible D match to TRBD1 (6 bases). V was pared by 0 bases and J by 1 base, with 8 bases between. CDR3 length equals 15 residues. Per the germline V gene, CDR1 is KGHSH and CDR2 is LQKENI. CDR3 sequence reads: CASSPPGARTDTQYF. CDR3 coding DNA: TGTGCCAGCTCACCACCGGGGGCCCGCACAGATACGCAGTATTTT.

This clonotype was detected only a few times. The rearrangement uses TRBV6-1 and TRBJ2-5; D tentatively fits TRBD1 or TRBD2 (5 bases each). Trimming took off 5 bases at V and 7 bases at J, with 14 bases between the two ends. Germline assignment: CDR1 MNHNS and CDR2 SASEGT. CDR3 length: 13 residues. The CDR3 protein is CASSRGPGRTQYF. CDR3 DNA: TGTGCCAGCAGTCGGGGACCAGGACGGACCCAGTACTTC.

This clonotype was recorded at least ten times. The gene calls are TRBV20-1 and TRBJ1-2; 12 bases agree with TRBD1. The germline V gene has CDR1 DFQATT and CDR2 SNEGSKA (reference sequence). V was clipped by 5 bases and J by 5 bases; unmatched bases: 9. This CDR3 has 15 residues. CDR3 amino acids: CSARNRDRGRYGYTF. The CDR3 DNA reads as TGCAGTGCTCGTAACCGGGACAGGGGGCGATATGGCTACACCTTC.

This clonotype was counted many times. The chain joins TRBV7-3 to TRBJ1-3; D gene unclear. This CDR3 has 13 amino acids. V gave up 0 bases and J gave up 2 bases, with 2 bases separating them. Germline loops: CDR1 SGHTA, CDR2 FQGTGA. CDR3: CASSLTPGNTIYF. In DNA form, the CDR3 reads TGTGCCAGCAGCTTAACACCTGGAAACACCATATATTTT.

This clonotype was counted many times. The chain carries TRBV12-3 or TRBV12-4 and TRBJ2-2; 11 bases agree with TRBD2. Losses at the gene ends were 7 bases for V and 7 bases for J; bases not matched to a gene: 5. The CDR3 contains 14 residues. The CDR3, as DNA: TGTGCCAGCACTAGGACTAGCGGGTTCGGGGAGCTGTTTTTT. This gives the protein CASTRTSGFGELFF.

This clonotype appeared a few times. The V gene is TRBV20-1, the J gene TRBJ2-2, with D possibly being TRBD1 or TRBD2 (6 bases each). V shed 0 bases and J shed 0 bases, with 11 bases lying between them. CDR1 is DFQATT, CDR2 SNEGSKA, per germline (reference sequence). There are 16 residues in the CDR3. This CDR3 is CSARDGGTTNTGELFF. In DNA, the CDR3 is TGCAGTGCTAGAGATGGGGGGACAACGAACACCGGGGAGCTGTTTTTT.

This chain links TRBV4-2 with TRBJ2-1; D call uncertain. CDR3 length equals 13 residues. V lost 0 bases and J 13 bases, leaving 13 bases between the germline ends. CDR1 and CDR2 (germline): LGHNA, YNFKEQ. DNA for the CDR3: TGTGCCAGCAGCCAAGATCGGTCGGCCAGTCAGTTCTTC. Its protein is CASSQDRSASQFF.

The chain employs TRBV20-1 and TRBJ1-2, with 10 nucleotides matching TRBD1. Germline trimming cut 2 bases from V and 5 bases from J; bases unmatched to any gene: 20. Germline V CDR1 and CDR2: DFQATT, SNEGSKA (reference sequence). The CDR3 consists of 19 residues. The CDR3 reads CSARTSPDRGPYLPYGYTF. CDR3 nucleotide sequence: TGCAGTGCTAGAACCTCCCCCGACAGGGGGCCTTACCTACCTTATGGCTACACCTTC.

The table lists this clonotype with a few counts. The gene calls are TRBV15 and TRBJ2-5; D might be TRBD1 (6 bases). V lost 0 bases, J lost 4 bases, and 15 bases lay in between. Germline loops: CDR1 LNHNV, CDR2 YYDKDF (reference sequence). CDR3 size: 16 residues. The CDR3 spells CATSREVWPGVETQYF. CDR3 nucleotide sequence: TGTGCCACCAGCAGAGAGGTTTGGCCAGGGGTAGAGACCCAGTACTTC. Based on the CDR3 plus reference TRBV15 and TRBJ2-5, the full variable domain is DAMVIQNPRYQVTQFGKPVTLSCSQTLNHNVMYWYQQKSSQAPKLLFHYYDKDFNNEADTPDNFQSRRPNTSFCFLDIRSPGLGDTAMYLCATSREVWPGVETQYFGPGTRLLVL.

This chain uses TRBV20-1 with TRBJ1-6, with D unresolved. V lost 0 bases, J lost 7 bases, and 13 bases lay in between. Germline CDR1 and CDR2: DFQATT and SNEGSKA (reference sequence). The CDR3 has 15 amino acids. The CDR3 loop reads CSAREGATRNSPLHF. CDR3 in DNA: TGCAGTGCTAGAGAAGGTGCAACTCGGAATTCACCCCTCCACTTT.

A few counts support this clonotype. The chain links TRBV5-1 to TRBJ2-6; TRBD1 matches 7 bases. This CDR3 has 21 amino acids. In germline, CDR1 is SGHRS, CDR2 YFSETQ. The junction had 15 bases not matched to a gene; V was cut back by 0 bases and J by 0 bases. The DNA for the CDR3 is TGCGCCAGCAGCTTGGTTTCCGCGACAGGGTACCCGAGCTCTGGGGCCAACGTCCTGACTTTC. It translates to CASSLVSATGYPSSGANVLTF.

The sample holds a few counts of this clonotype. This rearrangement joins TRBV29-1 to TRBJ2-3; no firm D call. Trimming left V 5 bases short and J 7 bases short, with 19 bases between. CDR3 length equals 14 residues. The germline CDR1 and CDR2 sequences are SQVTM and ANQGSEA. CDR3 nucleotides: TGCAGCGTTAATAAAGAGCCGGGTGGAAATACGCAGTATTTT. Protein: CSVNKEPGGNTQYF.

This clonotype showed up just a few times. The rearrangement joins TRBV27 to TRBJ2-7, with D unresolved. Germline lookup yields CDR1 MNHEY and CDR2 SMNVEV (reference sequence). The CDR3 spans 13 residues. Trimming pared 5 bases from V and 7 bases from J, leaving 15 bases between. Written as DNA, the CDR3 is TGTGCCAGCAGTCTCGGACCGGGTCGGGAGCAGTACTTC. Translating it yields CASSLGPGREQYF.

This clonotype was seen more than once but under ten times. The chain links TRBV11-2 to TRBJ2-1; TRBD1 agrees at 8 bases. With V trimmed by 5 bases and J by 1 base, 13 bases remained unmatched. Germline CDR1 reads SGHAT; CDR2 reads FQNNGV. This CDR3 region has 18 residues. CDR3 sequence: CASSAGQGILVSYNEQFF. The CDR3 DNA sequence: TGTGCCAGCAGCGCTGGACAGGGAATTTTAGTATCCTACAATGAGCAGTTCTTC.

This clonotype was counted a few times. This sequence joins TRBV10-3 and TRBJ2-6; D remains ambiguous. CDR3 length equals 14 residues. Trimming took off 0 bases at V and 3 bases at J, with 3 bases between the two ends. Germline V lookup: CDR1 ENHRY, CDR2 SYGVKD. This CDR3 is CAISESFGANVLTF. DNA for the CDR3: TGTGCCATCAGTGAGTCGTTTGGGGCCAACGTCCTGACTTTC.

This chain links TRBV29-1 with TRBJ2-1, with TRBD1 matching 10 bases. After removal of 5 bases from V and 7 bases from J, the junction contained 14 bases not matched to a gene. CDR3 length equals 16 residues. Germline CDR1 SQVTM, CDR2 ANQGSEA. The CDR3 region is CSVRVVGTGVTNEQFF. In nucleotides, the CDR3 is TGCAGCGTTCGTGTTGTGGGGACAGGGGTAACGAATGAGCAGTTCTTC.

The J gene is TRBJ2-1, the V gene TRBV11-2; D unresolved. V was cut by 1 base and J by 8 bases, with 9 bases left in between. The CDR3 totals 13 residues. CDR1 is SGHAT and CDR2 is FQNNGV in the germline V gene. CDR3 DNA: TGTGCCAGCAGCTTAGCTATAACCCATGAGCAGTTCTTC. It specifies CASSLAITHEQFF.

This clonotype was seen many times. V and J are TRBV20-1 and TRBJ2-5, with D perhaps matching TRBD1 (6 bases). Trimming took 6 bases from V and 13 from J, leaving 33 bases between them. This CDR3 is 16 amino acids long. CDR1 and CDR2 from the germline V gene are DFQATT and SNEGSKA (reference sequence). The CDR3 loop is CSALALSGTGQGMVYF. The CDR3 nucleotides are TGCAGTGCGCTCGCCCTAAGTGGTACAGGCCAGGGGATGGTGTACTTC.

This clonotype was observed at least ten times. The chain uses TRBV6-5 and TRBJ2-7, with 8 bases identical to TRBD1. The germline CDR1 and CDR2 sequences are MNHEY and SVGAGI. This CDR3 region has 16 residues. The trim removed 2 bases at V and 0 bases at J, leaving 6 bases unmatched. CDR3 residues: CASSYAGQASSYEQYF. DNA for the CDR3: TGTGCCAGCAGTTACGCGGGACAGGCAAGCTCCTACGAGCAGTACTTC.

This sequence joins TRBV5-1 and TRBJ2-7; D call uncertain. Deletions cut 4 bases from V and 4 bases from J, with 9 bases between. Germline V gives CDR1 SGHRS, CDR2 YFSETQ. The CDR3 extends over 12 amino acids. This CDR3 is CASSKDGYEQYF. The CDR3 region has the DNA TGCGCCAGCAGCAAGGACGGGTACGAGCAGTACTTC.

The chain recombines TRBV19 with TRBJ1-5; D might be TRBD1 (5 bases). This CDR3 has 12 amino acids. Trimming pared 9 bases from V and 5 bases from J, leaving 11 bases between. Germline V CDR1 and CDR2: LNHDA, SQIVND (reference sequence). In DNA, the CDR3 is TGTGCCAGCGACGGACACTATCAGCCCCAGCATTTT. Its protein is CASDGHYQPQHF.

This chain uses TRBV2 with TRBJ1-1; weak D call: TRBD1 (6 bases). The CDR3 is made up of 16 amino acids. Germline V gives CDR1 SNHLY, CDR2 FYNNEI. V dropped 1 base and J dropped 0 bases, with 12 bases sitting between them. CDR3 bases: TGTGCCAGCAGTGAAGAGGGACATTCCATGAACACTGAAGCTTTCTTT. Translation gives CASSEEGHSMNTEAFF.

In this sample, this clonotype turned up many times. The chain carries TRBV5-1 and TRBJ1-1; D may be TRBD1 (6 bases). The V gene lost 5 bases and the J gene lost 0 bases, with 17 bases spanning the gap. Per the germline V gene, CDR1 is SGHRS and CDR2 is YFSETQ. This CDR3 spans 16 amino acids. As DNA, the CDR3 is TGCGCCAGCAGTCCCGGGGGGGGCGAAGTGAACACTGAAGCTTTCTTT. This encodes CASSPGGGEVNTEAFF. The complete variable domain, with remaining parts taken from reference TRBV5-1 and TRBJ1-1, reads KAGVTQTPRYLIKTRGQQVTLSCSPISGHRSVSWYQQTPGQGLQFLFEYFSETQRNKGNFPGRFSGRQFSNSRSEMNVSTLELGDSALYLCASSPGGGEVNTEAFFGQGTRLTVV.

This clonotype was detected only a few times. The chain employs TRBV5-1 and TRBJ1-2, with D tentatively TRBD1 (6 bases). V shed 4 bases and J shed 8 bases, with 18 bases lying between them. Germline V lookup: CDR1 SGHRS, CDR2 YFSETQ. The CDR3 covers 14 residues. In DNA form, the CDR3 reads TGCGCCAGCAGCATCAACAGGGATCCGGGCGGCTACACCTTC. It yields the protein CASSINRDPGGYTF.